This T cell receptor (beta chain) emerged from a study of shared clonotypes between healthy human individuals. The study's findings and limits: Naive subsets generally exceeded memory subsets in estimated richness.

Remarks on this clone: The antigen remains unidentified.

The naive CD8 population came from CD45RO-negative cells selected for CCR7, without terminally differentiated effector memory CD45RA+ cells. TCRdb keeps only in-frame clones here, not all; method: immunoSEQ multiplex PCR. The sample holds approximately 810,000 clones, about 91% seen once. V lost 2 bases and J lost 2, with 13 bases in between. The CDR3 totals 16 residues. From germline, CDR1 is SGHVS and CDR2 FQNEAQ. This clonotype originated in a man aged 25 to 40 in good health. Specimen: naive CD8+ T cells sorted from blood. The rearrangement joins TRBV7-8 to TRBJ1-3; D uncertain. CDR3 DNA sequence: TGTGCCAGCAGCTTACCGCGGATCCAAACTGGAAACACCATATATTTT. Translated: CASSLPRIQTGNTIYF.